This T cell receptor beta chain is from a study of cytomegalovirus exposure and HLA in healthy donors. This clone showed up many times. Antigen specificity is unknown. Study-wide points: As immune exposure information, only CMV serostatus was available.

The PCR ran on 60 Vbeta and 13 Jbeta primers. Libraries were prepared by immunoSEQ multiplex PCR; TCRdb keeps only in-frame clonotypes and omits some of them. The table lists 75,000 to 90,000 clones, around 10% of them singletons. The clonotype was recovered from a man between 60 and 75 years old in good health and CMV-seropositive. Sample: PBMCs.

The chain's CDR3 is CATSRDLADTQYF. DNA of the CDR3: TGTGCCACCAGCAGAGATCTCGCAGATACGCAGTATTTT. The V and J genes are TRBV15 and TRBJ2-3; D is unclear. Trimming took off 0 bases at V and 4 bases at J, with 5 bases between the two ends. This CDR3 spans 13 amino acids. Germline V CDR1 and CDR2: LNHNV, YYDKDF (reference sequence).